One and the same sample provided the 16 T cell receptor beta chains below, sequenced in a study of blood T cell repertoires in COVID-19. Produced via immunoSEQ multiplex PCR; TCRdb's table is partial and in-frame only. The sample consists of some 520,000 clones, about 88% of them appearing once. The sequencing input was peripheral blood. The receptor source for this set is a man in his late teens or twenties with COVID-19, enrolled during active disease.

The chain is built from TRBV19 and TRBJ1-1, with D perhaps TRBD1 (5 bases). In germline, CDR1 is LNHDA, CDR2 SQIVND (reference sequence). There are 15 residues in the CDR3. V was trimmed by 2 bases and J by 0 bases, leaving 10 bases between them. CDR3: CASSISAGLNTEAFF. The CDR3 DNA follows: TGTGCCAGTAGTATATCGGCAGGGTTGAACACTGAAGCTTTCTTT.

V usage is TRBV12-5 and J usage is TRBJ2-2; D is perhaps TRBD1 (6 bases). This CDR3 has 15 amino acids. The ends were cut back, 2 bases at V and 6 bases at J, with 13 bases in the middle. Germline CDR1 LGHNT, CDR2 FRNRAP. CDR3 protein: CASGLSAGAAGELFF. CDR3 sequence (DNA): TGTGCTAGTGGTTTGTCGGCAGGGGCGGCCGGGGAGCTGTTTTTT.

This chain joins TRBV24-1 and TRBJ2-2; D possibly corresponds to TRBD1 (6 bases). This CDR3 region has 13 residues. V was pared by 8 bases and J by 6 bases, with 12 bases between. The germline CDR1 and CDR2 sequences are KGHDR and SFDVKD. The CDR3 protein is CATKGEGPGELFF. The CDR3 region has the DNA TGTGCCACCAAGGGGGAAGGTCCCGGGGAGCTGTTTTTT.

The chain recombines TRBV7-2 with TRBJ2-7; 12 bases are a match to TRBD2. This CDR3 region has 15 residues. The germline V gene has CDR1 SGHTA and CDR2 FQGNSA. Unmatched junction bases numbered 7, after V lost 3 bases and J lost 7 bases. Here the CDR3 DNA reads TGTGCCAGCAGCTTCTCTAGCGGGGGGGCGAGAGAGCAGTACTTC. Amino acid sequence: CASSFSSGGAREQYF.

This clone appeared a single time. The chain has TRBV5-1 and TRBJ2-7, with D unresolved. Germline V gene sequence: CDR1 SGHRS, CDR2 YFSETQ. This CDR3 comprises 14 residues. V lost 2 bases, J lost 0 bases, and 9 bases lay in between. CDR3 DNA sequence: TGCGCCAGCAGCTTCCTTTCTAGCTCCTACGAGCAGTACTTC. Translating gives CASSFLSSSYEQYF.

V gene TRBV21-1 combines with J gene TRBJ2-7; TRBD2 was called by the table and not checked on the DNA. TRBV21-1 is recorded as a pseudogene. The CDR3 totals 12 residues. The CDR3 DNA reads TGTGCCAGCACGCCGAGGCCCTACGAGCAGTACTTC. Its protein is CASTPRPYEQYF.

The rearrangement uses TRBV5-4 and TRBJ2-1; TRBD2 matches at 11 bases. Trimming at V came to 3 bases and at J to 10 bases, leaving 12 bases not matched to a gene. Germline V gene lookup returns CDR1 SGHNT and CDR2 YYREEE (reference sequence). This CDR3 is 16 amino acids long. CDR3 DNA sequence: TGTGCCAGCAGCTGGGGAGGACTAGCGGGCAAGGAAGAGCAGTTCTTC. Residues: CASSWGGLAGKEEQFF. Full variable domain (remainder filled in from reference TRBV5-4 and TRBJ2-1): ETGVTQSPTHLIKTRGQQVTLRCSSQSGHNTVSWYQQALGQGPQFIFQYYREEENGRGNFPPRFSGLQFPNYSSELNVNALELDDSALYLCASSWGGLAGKEEQFFGPGTRLTVL.

As for this clone: Relative to the germline gene, one junction end is altered; a read error may explain this. The chain recombines TRBV7-8 with TRBJ2-7, with TRBD2 matching 10 bases. This CDR3 region has 16 residues. Germline V gene lookup returns CDR1 SGHVS and CDR2 FQNEAQ. CDR3: CASSSLYSGGDYGQYF. The CDR3, as DNA: TGTGCCAGCAGCTCATTATACAGCGGGGGGGACTACGGGCAGTACTTC.

This clone has a single count. V and J are TRBV19 and TRBJ1-5, with TRBD1 identical over 8 bases. The germline CDR1 and CDR2 sequences are LNHDA and SQIVND (reference sequence). V dropped 3 bases and J dropped 6; count of bases not matched to a gene: 7. The CDR3 length is 15 residues. CDR3 residues: CASSIGPGGFQPQHF. The CDR3 DNA reads TGTGCCAGTAGTATTGGGCCAGGGGGCTTTCAGCCCCAGCATTTT.

In its sample, this clone was seen once. This chain uses TRBV5-1 with TRBJ2-1, with 10 bases that match TRBD2. J was trimmed by 5 bases and V by 2 bases; bases with no gene match: 10. The CDR3 loop spans 17 amino acids. Per the germline V gene, CDR1 is SGHRS and CDR2 is YFSETQ. In DNA form, the CDR3 reads TGCGCCAGCAGCTTTTCAGTAACTAGCGGGATTGACAATGAGCAGTTCTTC. This gives the protein CASSFSVTSGIDNEQFF.

This clone showed up just once. V is TRBV28 and J is TRBJ2-3; 10 bases match TRBD2. There are 15 residues in the CDR3. Per the germline V gene, CDR1 is MDHEN and CDR2 is SYDVKM. The V and J ends lost 5 bases and 5 bases, in that order; junction bases with no gene match: 7. The CDR3 nucleotides read TGTGCCAGCAGTCGGACTAGCGGACAGATAGATACGCAGTATTTT. It is translated as CASSRTSGQIDTQYF.

V usage is TRBV7-8 and J usage is TRBJ1-1, with 7 nucleotides matching TRBD1. CDR1 is SGHVS and CDR2 is FQNEAQ in the germline V gene. V shed 5 bases, J shed 8 bases, and the junction held 11 bases outside the gene matches. The CDR3 is 14 residues long. CDR3 DNA: TGTGCCAGCAGCAAGTACAGGGGATACCCAGAAGCTTTCTTT. Its translation: CASSKYRGYPEAFF.

V is TRBV29-1 and J is TRBJ1-3, with D tentatively TRBD1 (5 bases). This CDR3 region has 15 residues. V was trimmed by 7 bases and J by 4 bases, leaving 20 bases between them. Germline lookup yields CDR1 SQVTM and CDR2 ANQGSEA. The CDR3 nucleotides are TGCAGCGCCCTAGTGGGGCTAGGTTCGGGAAACACCATATATTTT. The encoded protein is CSALVGLGSGNTIYF.

The chain combines TRBV27 with TRBJ1-3; 10 bases map to TRBD1. The germline V gene has CDR1 MNHEY and CDR2 SMNVEV (reference sequence). This CDR3 spans 15 amino acids. Unmatched junction bases numbered 8, after V lost 6 bases and J lost 6 bases. The CDR3 sequence: CASSPRDRGANTIYF. The CDR3 DNA follows: TGTGCCAGCAGCCCCCGGGACAGGGGAGCAAACACCATATATTTT.

The rearrangement joins TRBV4-1 to TRBJ2-1, with D possibly TRBD1 on 6 matching bases. CDR3 size: 13 residues. The germline gives CDR1 MGHRA, CDR2 YSYEKL. V was trimmed by 3 bases and J by 10 bases, leaving 13 bases between them. CDR3 in DNA: TGCGCCAGCAGCCAGCCTGGGGGCGGGGAGCAGTTCTTC. This translates into CASSQPGGGEQFF.

This chain connects TRBV5-4 to TRBJ2-3; 12 nucleotides agree with TRBD1. The CDR3 spans 17 residues. Germline V gives CDR1 SGHNT, CDR2 YYREEE (reference sequence). The V segment lost 4 bases and the J segment 2 bases; nucleotides outside the gene matches: 8. Written as DNA, the CDR3 is TGTGCCAGCAGCCTACGAATGGGACAGGGGGCCACAGATACGCAGTATTTT. Protein: CASSLRMGQGATDTQYF.